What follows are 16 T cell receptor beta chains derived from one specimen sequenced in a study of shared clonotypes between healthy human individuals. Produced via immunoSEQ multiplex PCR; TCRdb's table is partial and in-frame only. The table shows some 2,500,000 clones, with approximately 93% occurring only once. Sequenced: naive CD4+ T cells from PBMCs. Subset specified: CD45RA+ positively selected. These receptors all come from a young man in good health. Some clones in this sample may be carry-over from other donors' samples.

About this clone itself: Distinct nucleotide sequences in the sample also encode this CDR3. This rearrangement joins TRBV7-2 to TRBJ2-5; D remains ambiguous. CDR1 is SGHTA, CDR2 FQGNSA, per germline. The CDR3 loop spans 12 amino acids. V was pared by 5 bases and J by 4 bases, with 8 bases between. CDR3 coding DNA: TGTGCCAGCAGCCTGAGTGGAGAGACCCAGTACTTC. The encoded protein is CASSLSGETQYF.

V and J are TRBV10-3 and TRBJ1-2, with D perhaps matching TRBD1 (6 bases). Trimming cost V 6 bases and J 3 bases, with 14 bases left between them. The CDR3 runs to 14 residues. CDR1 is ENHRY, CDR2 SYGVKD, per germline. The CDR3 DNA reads TGTGCCATCAGCCCGACAGGTTTGGACTATGGCTACACCTTC. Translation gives CAISPTGLDYGYTF.

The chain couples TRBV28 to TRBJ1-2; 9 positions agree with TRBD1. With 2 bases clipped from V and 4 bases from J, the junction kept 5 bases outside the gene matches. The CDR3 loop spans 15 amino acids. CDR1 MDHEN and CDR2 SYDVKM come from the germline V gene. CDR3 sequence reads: CASSLQTGGPYGYTF. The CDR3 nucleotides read TGTGCCAGCAGTTTACAGACAGGGGGTCCCTATGGCTACACCTTC.

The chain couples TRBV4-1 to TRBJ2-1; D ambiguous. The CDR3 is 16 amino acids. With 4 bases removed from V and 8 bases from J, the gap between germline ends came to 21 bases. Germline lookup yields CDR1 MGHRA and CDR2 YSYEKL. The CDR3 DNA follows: TGCGCCAGCAGCCTGACAAGAGAAGGGCCCGATGATGAGCAGTTCTTC. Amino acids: CASSLTREGPDDEQFF.

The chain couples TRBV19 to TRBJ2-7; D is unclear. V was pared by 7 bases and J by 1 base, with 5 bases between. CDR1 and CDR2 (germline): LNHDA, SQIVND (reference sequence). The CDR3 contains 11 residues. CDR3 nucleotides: TGTGCCAGTACTGGTTCCTACGAGCAGTACTTC. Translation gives CASTGSYEQYF.

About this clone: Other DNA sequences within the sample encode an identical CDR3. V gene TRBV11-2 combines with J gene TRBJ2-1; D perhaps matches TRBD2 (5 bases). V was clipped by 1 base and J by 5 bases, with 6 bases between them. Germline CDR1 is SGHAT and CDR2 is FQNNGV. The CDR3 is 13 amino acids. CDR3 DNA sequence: TGTGCCAGCAGCTTAGGACTAAACAATGAGCAGTTCTTC. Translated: CASSLGLNNEQFF.

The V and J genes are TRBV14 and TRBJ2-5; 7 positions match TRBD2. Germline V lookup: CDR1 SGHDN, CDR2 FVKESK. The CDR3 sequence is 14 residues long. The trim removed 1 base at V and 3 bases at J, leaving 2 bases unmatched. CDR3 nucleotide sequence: TGTGCCAGCAGCCAAGGCCTAGCGGAAGAGACCCAGTACTTC. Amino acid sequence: CASSQGLAEETQYF.

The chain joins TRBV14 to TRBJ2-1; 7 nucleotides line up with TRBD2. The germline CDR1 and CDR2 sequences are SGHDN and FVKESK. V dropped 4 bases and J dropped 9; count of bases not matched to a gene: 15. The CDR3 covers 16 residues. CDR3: CASSLMGAQTGGEQFF. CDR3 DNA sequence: TGTGCCAGCAGCCTGATGGGAGCCCAAACGGGGGGTGAGCAGTTCTTC.

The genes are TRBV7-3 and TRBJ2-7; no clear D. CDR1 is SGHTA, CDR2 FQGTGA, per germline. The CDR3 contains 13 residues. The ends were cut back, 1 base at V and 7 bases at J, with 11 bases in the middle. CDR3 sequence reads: CASSLKGTGEQYF. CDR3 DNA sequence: TGTGCCAGCAGCTTAAAGGGCACCGGGGAGCAGTACTTC.

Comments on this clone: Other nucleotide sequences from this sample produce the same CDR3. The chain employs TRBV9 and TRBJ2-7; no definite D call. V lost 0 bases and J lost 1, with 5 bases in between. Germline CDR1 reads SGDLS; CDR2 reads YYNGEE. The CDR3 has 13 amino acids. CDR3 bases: TGTGCCAGCAGCGTAGGACTTTCCTACGAGCAGTACTTC. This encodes CASSVGLSYEQYF. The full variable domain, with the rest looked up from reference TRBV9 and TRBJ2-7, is DSGVTQTPKHLITATGQRVTLRCSPRSGDLSVYWYQQSLDQGLQFLIQYYNGEERAKGNILERFSAQQFPDLHSELNLSSLELGDSALYFCASSVGLSYEQYFGPGTRLTVT.

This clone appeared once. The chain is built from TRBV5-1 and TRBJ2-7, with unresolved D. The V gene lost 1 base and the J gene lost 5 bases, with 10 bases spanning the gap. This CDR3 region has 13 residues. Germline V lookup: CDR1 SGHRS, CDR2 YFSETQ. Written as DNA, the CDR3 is TGCGCCAGCAGCTTGTCTGGCCCCAACGAGCAGTACTTC. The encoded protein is CASSLSGPNEQYF.

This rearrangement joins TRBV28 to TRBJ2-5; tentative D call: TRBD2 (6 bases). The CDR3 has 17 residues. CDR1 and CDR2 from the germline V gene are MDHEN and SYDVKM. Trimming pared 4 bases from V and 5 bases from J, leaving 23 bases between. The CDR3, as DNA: TGTGCCAGCAGTTCATCTCAGGCGGGGCATAAGGTGGAGACCCAGTACTTC. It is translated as CASSSSQAGHKVETQYF.

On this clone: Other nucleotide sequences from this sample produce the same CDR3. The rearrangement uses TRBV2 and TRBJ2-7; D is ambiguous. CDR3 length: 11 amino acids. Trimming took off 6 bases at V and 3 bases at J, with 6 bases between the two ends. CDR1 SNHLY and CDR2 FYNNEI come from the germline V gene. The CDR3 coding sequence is TGTGCCAGCAGGGGTAGCTACGAGCAGTACTTC. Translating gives CASRGSYEQYF.

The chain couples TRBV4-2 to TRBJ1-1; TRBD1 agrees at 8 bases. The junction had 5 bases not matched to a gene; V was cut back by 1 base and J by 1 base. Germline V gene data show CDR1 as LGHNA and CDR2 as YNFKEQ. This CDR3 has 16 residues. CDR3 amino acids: CASSQVDGTGNTEAFF. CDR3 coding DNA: TGTGCCAGCAGCCAAGTCGATGGGACAGGGAACACTGAAGCTTTCTTT.

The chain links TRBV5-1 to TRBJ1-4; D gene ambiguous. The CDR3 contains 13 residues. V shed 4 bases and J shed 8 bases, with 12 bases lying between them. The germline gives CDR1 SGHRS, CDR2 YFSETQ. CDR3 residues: CASSNPSGEKLFF. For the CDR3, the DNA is TGCGCCAGCAGCAACCCCTCAGGAGAAAAACTGTTTTTT.

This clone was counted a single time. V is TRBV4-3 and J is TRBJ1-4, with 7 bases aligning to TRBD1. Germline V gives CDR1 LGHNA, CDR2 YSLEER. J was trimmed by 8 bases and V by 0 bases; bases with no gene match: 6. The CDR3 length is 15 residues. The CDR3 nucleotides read TGCGCCAGCAGCCAAGATGGAGGGGGCTTGGAAAAACTGTTTTTT. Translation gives CASSQDGGGLEKLFF.